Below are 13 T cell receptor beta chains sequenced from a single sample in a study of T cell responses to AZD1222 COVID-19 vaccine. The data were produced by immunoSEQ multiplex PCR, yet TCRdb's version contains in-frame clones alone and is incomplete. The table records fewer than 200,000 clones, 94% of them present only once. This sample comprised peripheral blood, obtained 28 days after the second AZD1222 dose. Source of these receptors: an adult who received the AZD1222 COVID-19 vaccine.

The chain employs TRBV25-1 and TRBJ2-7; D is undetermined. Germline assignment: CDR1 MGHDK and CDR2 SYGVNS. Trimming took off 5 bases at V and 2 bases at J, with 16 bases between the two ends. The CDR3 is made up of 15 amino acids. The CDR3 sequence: CASSRGVLGPYEQYF. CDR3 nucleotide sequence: TGTGCCAGCAGTAGAGGAGTCCTTGGGCCCTACGAGCAGTACTTC.

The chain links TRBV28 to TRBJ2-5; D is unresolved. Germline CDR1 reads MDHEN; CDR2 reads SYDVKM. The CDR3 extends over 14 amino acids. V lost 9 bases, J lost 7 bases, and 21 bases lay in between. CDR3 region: CASRIVPLIGTQYF. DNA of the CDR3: TGTGCCAGTAGAATAGTACCGCTTATCGGGACCCAGTACTTC.

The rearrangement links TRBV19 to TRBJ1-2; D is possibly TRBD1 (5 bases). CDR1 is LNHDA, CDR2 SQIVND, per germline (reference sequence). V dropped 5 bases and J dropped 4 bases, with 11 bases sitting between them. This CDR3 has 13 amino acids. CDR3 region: CASSPGTGYGYTF. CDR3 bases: TGTGCCAGTAGTCCAGGGACTGGCTATGGCTACACCTTC.

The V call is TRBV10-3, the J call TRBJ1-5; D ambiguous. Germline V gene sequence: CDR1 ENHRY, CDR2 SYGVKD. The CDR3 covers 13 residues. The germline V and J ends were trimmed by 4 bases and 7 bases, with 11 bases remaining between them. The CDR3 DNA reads TGTGCCATCAGTGTCGAGATTGGCCAGCCCCAGCATTTT. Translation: CAISVEIGQPQHF.

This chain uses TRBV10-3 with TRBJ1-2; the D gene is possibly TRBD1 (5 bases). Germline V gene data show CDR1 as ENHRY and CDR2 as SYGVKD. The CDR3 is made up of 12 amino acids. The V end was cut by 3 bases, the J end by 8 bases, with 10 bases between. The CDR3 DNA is TGTGCCATCAGTGAACGAGGGGAAGGCTACACCTTC. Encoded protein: CAISERGEGYTF.

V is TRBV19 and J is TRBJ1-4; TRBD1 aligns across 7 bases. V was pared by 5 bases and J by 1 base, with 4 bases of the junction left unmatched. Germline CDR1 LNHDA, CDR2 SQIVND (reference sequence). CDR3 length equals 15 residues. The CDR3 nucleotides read TGTGCCAGTAGTCCCAACAGGGGAACTAATGAAAAACTGTTTTTT. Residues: CASSPNRGTNEKLFF.

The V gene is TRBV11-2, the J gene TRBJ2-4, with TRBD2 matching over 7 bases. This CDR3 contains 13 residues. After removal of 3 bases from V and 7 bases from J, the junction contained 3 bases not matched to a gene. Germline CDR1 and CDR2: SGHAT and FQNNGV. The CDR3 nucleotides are TGTGCCAGCAGCTTTCGCGGGAGTAACATTCAGTACTTC. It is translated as CASSFRGSNIQYF.

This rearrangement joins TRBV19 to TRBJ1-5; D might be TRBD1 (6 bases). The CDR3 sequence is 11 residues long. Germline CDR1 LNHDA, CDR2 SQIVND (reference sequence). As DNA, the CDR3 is TGTGCTTCAGGGGTTGGGCAGCCCCAGCATTTT. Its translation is CASGVGQPQHF.

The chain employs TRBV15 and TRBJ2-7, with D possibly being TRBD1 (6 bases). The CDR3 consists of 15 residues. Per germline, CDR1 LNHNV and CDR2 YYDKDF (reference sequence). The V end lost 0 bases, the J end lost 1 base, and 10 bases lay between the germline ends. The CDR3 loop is CATSRDLGQSYEQYF. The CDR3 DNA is TGTGCCACCAGCAGAGACCTTGGACAGTCCTACGAGCAGTACTTC.

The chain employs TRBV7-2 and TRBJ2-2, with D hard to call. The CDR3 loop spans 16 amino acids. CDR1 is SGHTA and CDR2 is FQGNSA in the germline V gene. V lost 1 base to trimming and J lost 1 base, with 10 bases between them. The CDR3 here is CASSLVGTQNTGELFF. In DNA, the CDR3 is TGTGCCAGCAGCTTAGTCGGCACACAGAACACCGGGGAGCTGTTTTTT. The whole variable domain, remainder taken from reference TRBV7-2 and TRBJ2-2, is GAGVSQSPSNKVTEKGKDVELRCDPISGHTALYWYRQSLGQGLEFLIYFQGNSAPDKSGLPSDRFSAERTGGSVSTLTIQRTQQEDSAVYLCASSLVGTQNTGELFFGEGSRLTVL.

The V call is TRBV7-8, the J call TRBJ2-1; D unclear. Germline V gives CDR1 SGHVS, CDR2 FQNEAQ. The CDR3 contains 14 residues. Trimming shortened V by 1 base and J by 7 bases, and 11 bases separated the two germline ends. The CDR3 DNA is TGTGCCAGCAGCTTAGTATACGGAGAGAATGAGCAGTTCTTC. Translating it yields CASSLVYGENEQFF.

CDR3 loop: CASSQEGTGVGETQYF. The CDR3, as DNA: TGCGCCAGCAGCCAAGAAGGGACAGGGGTTGGGGAGACCCAGTACTTC. The V call is TRBV4-3, the J call TRBJ2-5; 10 nucleotides agree with TRBD1. After removal of 0 bases from V and 5 bases from J, the junction contained 6 bases not matched to a gene. This CDR3 has 16 amino acids. From germline, CDR1 is LGHNA and CDR2 YSLEER.

The CDR3 DNA sequence: TGTGCCAGCAGTTCCGTAGGGGGCGCTGGAAACACCATATATTTT. This encodes CASSSVGGAGNTIYF. The V gene is TRBV6-5, the J gene TRBJ1-3; TRBD1 aligns across 7 bases. J was trimmed by 2 bases and V by 4 bases; bases with no gene match: 5. From germline, CDR1 is MNHEY and CDR2 SVGAGI. This CDR3 is built from 15 residues.